These 30 T cell receptor beta chains were sequenced from one sample in a study of CD8+CD57+ T cells in acquired aplastic anemia. Genomic DNA, the template, was used for profiling of the TCR beta VDJ and CDR3. TCRdb processed the reads anew with MiXCR; each CDR3 protein has one entry. This table has just over 400,000 distinct CDR3 sequences, about two thirds appearing once. Sequences were obtained from sorted CD4+, CD8+, or CD8+CD57+ T cells (not recorded which) from PBMCs. The receptors stem from a human donor in good health, serving as a control.

In the case of this clonotype: One end of the junction varies from germline; a read error may be responsible. The rearrangement links TRBV5-6 to TRBJ2-7; either TRBD1 or TRBD2 may fit D (5 bases each). CDR3 length: 15 residues. Germline V gene lookup returns CDR1 SGHDT and CDR2 YYEEEE. This chain's CDR3 is CASSVVDGDLYGQYF. Here the CDR3 DNA reads TGCGCCAGCAGCGTCGTGGACGGGGACCTCTACGGGCAGTACTTC.

This clonotype was detected many times. The rearrangement uses TRBV9 and TRBJ2-3, with D possibly being TRBD2 (7 bases). Trimming left V 8 bases short and J 3 bases short, with 10 bases between. The CDR3 covers 12 residues. CDR1 is SGDLS and CDR2 is YYNGEE in the germline V gene. The CDR3 protein is CASRGATDTQYF. CDR3 DNA: TGTGCCAGTCGGGGGGCGACAGATACGCAGTATTTT.

As regards this clonotype: The final CDR3 position lacks the conserved phenylalanine or tryptophan, pointing to a likely read error. The DNA is omitted, as the CDR3 cannot be located on it reliably, and the CDR3 follows TCRdb's listing. J is TRBJ1-2 and V is TRBV7-2. Per the germline V gene, CDR1 is SGHTA and CDR2 is FQGNSA. The CDR3 has 13 amino acids, counting both end residues. The CDR3 here is CASSQDSAMAETQ.

A note on this clonotype: An end of the junction does not agree with germline; a read error may underlie this. J is TRBJ2-7 and V is TRBV6-2 or TRBV6-3, with 11 positions matching TRBD2. The CDR3 covers 15 residues. The germline V gene encodes CDR1 MNHEY and CDR2 SVGEGT. This chain's CDR3 is CASSQLAGDSYEQYF. The CDR3 DNA reads as TGCGCCAGCAGCCAACTAGCGGGGGATTCCTACGAGCAGTACTTC.

This clonotype appeared a few times. The chain's CDR3 is CSVEGGTPYEQYF. CDR3 nucleotide sequence: TGCAGCGTTGAAGGAGGGACTCCGTACGAGCAGTACTTC. The V gene is TRBV29-1, the J gene TRBJ2-7, with a weak D call TRBD2 (6 bases). Deletions cut 1 base from V and 4 bases from J, with 11 bases between. The CDR3 sequence is 13 residues long. Looked up from germline, CDR1 is SQVTM and CDR2 is ANQGSEA.

This clonotype has more than one count but fewer than ten. This sequence joins TRBV6-2 or TRBV6-3 and TRBJ1-2; tentative D call: TRBD1 (5 bases). The CDR3 extends over 13 amino acids. Trimming removed 6 bases from V and 6 bases from J, with 14 bases in between. Germline CDR1 and CDR2: MNHEY and SVGEGT. The CDR3, as DNA: TGTGCCAGCAGAAAGACCGGGGCGGATGGCTACACCTTC. Amino acids: CASRKTGADGYTF.

V is TRBV13 and J is TRBJ2-1, with D perhaps matching TRBD1 or TRBD2 (5 bases each). The CDR3 covers 13 residues. Germline lookup yields CDR1 PRHDT and CDR2 FYEKMQ (reference sequence). Trimming stripped 7 bases from V and 0 bases from J, with 7 bases between. The CDR3 region has the DNA TGTGCCAGCACGGGGACCTCCTACAATGAGCAGTTCTTC. Translation: CASTGTSYNEQFF.

This clonotype showed up many times. The chain uses TRBV30 and TRBJ1-2; no reliable D call. Germline CDR1 GTSNPN, CDR2 SVGIG (reference sequence). CDR3 length: 14 amino acids. V was trimmed by 2 bases and J by 8 bases, leaving 18 bases between them. CDR3 sequence: CAWSTRRGREGYTF. In DNA form, the CDR3 reads TGTGCCTGGAGTACGAGGCGCGGACGGGAGGGCTACACCTTC.

This chain uses TRBV7-9 with TRBJ1-1; D is unresolved. CDR3 size: 14 residues. CDR1 and CDR2 from the germline V gene are SEHNR and FQNEAQ (reference sequence). Trimming took 5 bases from V and 0 from J, leaving 10 bases between them. In DNA form, the CDR3 reads TGTGCCAGCAGCCCACAGTCCCTGAACACTGAAGCTTTCTTT. It specifies CASSPQSLNTEAFF.

The rearrangement joins TRBV5-1 to TRBJ2-6; 7 bases agree with TRBD1. With 5 bases clipped from V and 2 bases from J, the junction kept 7 bases outside the gene matches. Germline V gives CDR1 SGHRS, CDR2 YFSETQ. The CDR3 runs 16 residues. This CDR3 is CASRTRQGAGANVLTF. CDR3 nucleotides: TGCGCCAGCAGGACCAGACAGGGCGCTGGGGCCAACGTCCTGACTTTC. Full variable domain (outside the CDR3, taken from reference TRBV5-1 and TRBJ2-6): KAGVTQTPRYLIKTRGQQVTLSCSPISGHRSVSWYQQTPGQGLQFLFEYFSETQRNKGNFPGRFSGRQFSNSRSEMNVSTLELGDSALYLCASRTRQGAGANVLTFGAGSRLTVL.

Turning to this clonotype: A read error may account for a junction end that differs from germline. The genes are TRBV7-7 and TRBJ1-2, with 7 nucleotides matching TRBD1. CDR1 is SSHAT, CDR2 FNYEAQ, per germline (reference sequence). The CDR3 length is 16 residues. CDR3 nucleotide sequence: TGTGCTAGCAGCATCGACAGGGACTACGAGCAGTACTTCTACACCTTC. Protein sequence: CASSIDRDYEQYFYTF.

This rearrangement joins TRBV20-1 to TRBJ1-3; D gene unclear. Trimming took 4 bases from V and 7 from J, leaving 17 bases between them. This CDR3 region has 14 residues. Germline V lookup: CDR1 DFQATT, CDR2 SNEGSKA (reference sequence). CDR3 coding DNA: TGCAGTGCTACGTTACCGGGTGCCTACAACACCATATATTTT. It translates to CSATLPGAYNTIYF.

This clonotype was observed many times. This chain connects TRBV29-1 to TRBJ2-7, with D unclear. From germline, CDR1 is SQVTM and CDR2 ANQGSEA. Trimming took 6 bases from V and 2 from J, leaving 17 bases between them. The CDR3 loop spans 14 amino acids. This CDR3 reads CSVKLTSTTYEQYF. In DNA, the CDR3 is TGCAGCGTAAAACTGACGTCGACCACCTACGAGCAGTACTTC.

The chain uses TRBV24-1 and TRBJ1-1; D is ambiguous. V lost 4 bases and J 0 bases, leaving 5 bases between the germline ends. Germline CDR1 reads KGHDR; CDR2 reads SFDVKD. The CDR3 is 13 residues long. In nucleotides, the CDR3 is TGTGCCACCAGTGACAGACTGAACACTGAAGCTTTCTTT. Its protein is CATSDRLNTEAFF.

The chain couples TRBV7-2 to TRBJ1-6; maybe TRBD1 (5 bases). This CDR3 has 15 amino acids. V was cut by 5 bases and J by 17 bases, with 25 bases left in between. From germline, CDR1 is SGHTA and CDR2 FQGNSA. Written as DNA, the CDR3 is TGTGCCAGCAGCGTTCAGGGTGGATACAAGCAGTACTTCCACTTT. Translating it yields CASSVQGGYKQYFHF.

This chain joins TRBV20-1 and TRBJ1-2; D gene ambiguous. Trimming shortened V by 6 bases and J by 3 bases, and 11 bases separated the two germline ends. This CDR3 comprises 12 residues. Germline V gene data show CDR1 as DFQATT and CDR2 as SNEGSKA (reference sequence). The CDR3 loop reads CSAEEAHYGYTF. CDR3 bases: TGCAGTGCGGAGGAGGCGCACTATGGCTACACCTTC.

Many counts were recorded for this clonotype. The genes are TRBV19 and TRBJ2-6, with TRBD1 matching 8 bases. Germline values: CDR1 LNHDA, CDR2 SQIVND (reference sequence). Trimming cost V 4 bases and J 4 bases; bases outside gene matches: 6. The CDR3 has 16 residues. The CDR3 loop reads CASSTRTGNGANVLTF. The DNA for the CDR3 is TGTGCCAGTAGTACTAGGACAGGGAACGGGGCCAACGTCCTGACTTTC. The whole variable domain, remainder taken from reference TRBV19 and TRBJ2-6, is DGGITQSPKYLFRKEGQNVTLSCEQNLNHDAMYWYRQDPGQGLRLIYYSQIVNDFQKGDIAEGYSVSREKKESFPLTVTSAQKNPTAFYLCASSTRTGNGANVLTFGAGSRLTVL.

This clonotype was found a few times. CDR3 region: CASATGTANTGELFF. The CDR3 DNA follows: TGTGCCAGCGCTACCGGGACAGCGAACACCGGGGAGCTGTTTTTT. The V and J genes are TRBV7-2 and TRBJ2-2, with 7 bases that match TRBD1. Trimming at V came to 8 bases and at J to 0 bases, leaving 6 bases not matched to a gene. Germline assignment: CDR1 SGHTA and CDR2 FQGNSA. The CDR3 length is 15 residues.

Remarks on this clonotype: The DNA is left out, because the CDR3 cannot be placed on it with certainty; the CDR3 is given as TCRdb lists it. The rearrangement links TRBV7-9 to TRBJ2-1; TRBD1, the D gene given by the table, was not confirmed from the DNA. CDR1 and CDR2 from the germline V gene are SEHNR and FQNEAQ (reference sequence). The CDR3 spans 24 residues, counting both ends. CDR3 protein: CAAGDRGGYTFGSLQEGSYNEQFF.

In this sample, this clonotype turned up many times. V gene TRBV5-6 combines with J gene TRBJ1-3; tentatively, D is TRBD1 (6 bases). The CDR3 runs to 16 residues. V was pared by 2 bases and J by 0 bases, with 12 bases between. Germline loops: CDR1 SGHDT, CDR2 YYEEEE. The CDR3 nucleotides read TGTGCCAGCAGCTTTTACGGGACACTCTCTGGAAACACCATATATTTT. Its translation: CASSFYGTLSGNTIYF.

Details on this clonotype: A read error is possible here, since a much larger clone lies one base away. The chain carries TRBV9 and TRBJ1-2; D gene uncertain. Looked up from germline, CDR1 is SGDLS and CDR2 is YYNGEE. This CDR3 is built from 16 residues. The CDR3 nucleotides are TGCGCCAGCAGCCAGGTTCGGCGACACTTATCCTATGGCTACACCTTC. Translation: CASSQVRRHLSYGYTF.

This clonotype was seen once. The rearrangement links TRBV14 to TRBJ1-2; 8 bases agree with TRBD1. Germline assignment: CDR1 SGHDN and CDR2 FVKESK. There are 14 residues in the CDR3. Germline trimming cut 8 bases from V and 7 bases from J; bases unmatched to any gene: 12. DNA for the CDR3: TGTGCCAGCGTTCAAGGACAGGGAAACCGTGGCTACACCTTC. This encodes CASVQGQGNRGYTF. Variable domain in full (rest from reference TRBV14 and TRBJ1-2): EAGVTQFPSHSVIEKGQTVTLRCDPISGHDNLYWYRRVMGKEIKFLLHFVKESKQDESGMPNNRFLAERTGGTYSTLKVQPAELEDSGVYFCASVQGQGNRGYTFGSGTRLTVV.

The chain uses TRBV7-2 and TRBJ1-5; no definite D call. The CDR3 consists of 15 residues. Germline-derived CDR1 and CDR2 are SGHTA and FQGNSA. Between the trimmed V and J ends, which lost 3 bases and 16 bases, there was a span of 25 bases. The CDR3 reads CASSLNGHNYGYTHF. The DNA of the CDR3 is TGTGCCAGCAGCTTGAATGGGCATAACTATGGGTACACCCATTTT.

Details on this clonotype: One end of the junction varies from germline; a read error may be responsible. The rearrangement joins TRBV29-1 to TRBJ1-2; no definite D call. Germline V gene sequence: CDR1 SQVTM, CDR2 ANQGSEA. There are 11 residues in the CDR3. The CDR3 protein is CSFEGNYGYTF. The CDR3, as DNA: TGCAGCTTTGAGGGAAACTATGGCTACACCTTC.

The chain carries TRBV7-9 and TRBJ2-7; 7 bases are shared with TRBD2. The CDR3 runs to 14 residues. Germline V CDR1 and CDR2: SEHNR, FQNEAQ (reference sequence). The V gene end was trimmed by 5 bases and the J gene end by 13 bases; junction bases not matched to a gene: 17. In DNA, the CDR3 is TGTGCCAGCAGCGCAGGCGGGGGTGCCTACGAGGACTACTTC. Its protein product is CASSAGGGAYEDYF.

This clonotype was detected only once. The V gene is TRBV7-2, the J gene TRBJ2-3; 7 nucleotides agree with TRBD2. V trimming: 4 bases; J trimming: 8 bases; junction bases outside the gene matches: 12. The CDR3 loop spans 15 amino acids. The germline V gene encodes CDR1 SGHTA and CDR2 FQGNSA. In DNA, the CDR3 is TGTGCCAGCAGCTCGAGCGGGGAGAACTCTGGTACGCAGTATTTT. Its protein product is CASSSSGENSGTQYF.

A note on this clonotype: A much larger clone differs by one base, so this may be a read error. The V call is TRBV28, the J call TRBJ1-3; tentative D call: TRBD1 (5 bases). CDR3 size: 14 residues. Germline V CDR1 and CDR2: MDHEN, SYDVKM. The V end was cut by 6 bases, the J end by 3 bases, with 12 bases between. The CDR3 sequence is CASRSGARGNTIYF. The CDR3 nucleotides read TGTGCCAGCAGGTCCGGGGCCCGTGGAAACACCATATATTTT.

The chain joins TRBV10-3 to TRBJ2-3, with 7 bases that match TRBD2. The germline CDR1 and CDR2 sequences are ENHRY and SYGVKD. This CDR3 is 16 amino acids long. J lost 3 bases, V lost 3 bases, and 9 bases had no gene match. The DNA of the CDR3 is TGTGCCATCAGTGAATCAGCGGGAAGGGGTACAGATACGCAGTATTTT. Its protein product is CAISESAGRGTDTQYF.

About this clonotype: Mismatch with germline at one junction end may stem from a read error. The chain combines TRBV7-2 with TRBJ1-6, with no clear D. The CDR3 sequence is 15 residues long. Germline V gene data show CDR1 as SGHTA and CDR2 as FQGNSA. The CDR3 loop reads CASYKGRSPNSPHHF. For the CDR3, the DNA is TGTGCCAGCTATAAGGGTAGGTCCCCTAATTCCCCCCACCACTTT.

This clonotype was counted at least ten times. The chain has TRBV5-1 and TRBJ1-2; D perhaps matches TRBD1 (5 bases). The CDR3 has 15 residues. From germline, CDR1 is SGHRS and CDR2 YFSETQ. Trimming left V 0 bases short and J 7 bases short, with 16 bases between. For the CDR3, the DNA is TGCGCCAGCAGCTTGGCAGGGAGAGATTCAGGTGGCTACACCTTC. Translated: CASSLAGRDSGGYTF.